This T cell receptor beta chain was recovered during a study of OX40 agonist ivuxolimab in advanced cancers. The overall study: At 0.01 to 10 mg/kg, ivuxolimab was administered intravenously to patients every 2 weeks.

Clones were sequenced by immunoSEQ multiplex PCR, and TCRdb holds only the in-frame ones, with some missing. The data contain some 46,000 clones, 90% to 95% of them singletons. V gave up 3 bases and J gave up 2 bases; unmatched junction bases: 3. This CDR3 has 16 amino acids. Germline CDR1 reads SGHDT; CDR2 reads YYEEEE. General study results and limits: CD4+ and CD8+ blood T cells expanded clonally by week 6 at 0.1 to 3.0 mg/kg.

In its sample, this clone was seen once. Its cognate antigen is unknown. The chain uses TRBV5-6 and TRBJ2-5; TRBD2 matches 14 bases. This sequence was found in an adult with an advanced solid tumor such as melanoma, head and neck, liver or kidney cancer. This specimen was CD4+ or CD8+ T cells sorted from blood, taken in a trial of the OX40 agonist ivuxolimab. Here the CDR3 reads CASSSGTSGGQETQYF. For the CDR3, the DNA is TGTGCCAGCAGCTCCGGGACTAGCGGGGGACAAGAGACCCAGTACTTC.